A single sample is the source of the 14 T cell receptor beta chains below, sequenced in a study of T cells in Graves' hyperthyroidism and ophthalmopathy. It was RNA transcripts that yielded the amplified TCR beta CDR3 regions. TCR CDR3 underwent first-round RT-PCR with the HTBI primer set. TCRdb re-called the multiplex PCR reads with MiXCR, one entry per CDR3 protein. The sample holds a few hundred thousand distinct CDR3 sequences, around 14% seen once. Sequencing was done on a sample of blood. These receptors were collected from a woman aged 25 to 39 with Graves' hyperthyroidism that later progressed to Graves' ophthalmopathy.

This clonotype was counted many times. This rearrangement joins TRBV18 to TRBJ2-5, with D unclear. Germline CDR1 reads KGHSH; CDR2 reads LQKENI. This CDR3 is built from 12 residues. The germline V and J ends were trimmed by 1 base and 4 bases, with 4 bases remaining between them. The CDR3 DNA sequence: TGTGCCAGCTCACCACAGGGAGAGACCCAGTACTTC. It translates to CASSPQGETQYF. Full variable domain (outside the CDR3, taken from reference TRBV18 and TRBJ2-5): NAGVMQNPRHLVRRRGQEARLRCSPMKGHSHVYWYRQLPEEGLKFMVYLQKENIIDESGMPKERFSAEFPKEGPSILRIQQVVRGDSAAYFCASSPQGETQYFGPGTRLLVL.

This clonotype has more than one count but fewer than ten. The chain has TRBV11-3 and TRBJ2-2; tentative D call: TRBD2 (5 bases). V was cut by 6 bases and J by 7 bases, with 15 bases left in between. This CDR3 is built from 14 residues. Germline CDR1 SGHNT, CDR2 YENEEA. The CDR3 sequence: CASSPSSSLGELFF. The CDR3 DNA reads TGTGCCAGCAGTCCCTCTAGCAGTCTCGGGGAGCTGTTTTTT.

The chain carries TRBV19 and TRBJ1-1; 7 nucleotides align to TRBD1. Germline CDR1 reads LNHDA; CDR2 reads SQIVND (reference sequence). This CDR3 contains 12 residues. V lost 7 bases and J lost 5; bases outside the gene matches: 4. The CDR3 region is CASKEGATEAFF. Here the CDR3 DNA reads TGTGCCAGTAAGGAGGGGGCAACTGAAGCTTTCTTT.

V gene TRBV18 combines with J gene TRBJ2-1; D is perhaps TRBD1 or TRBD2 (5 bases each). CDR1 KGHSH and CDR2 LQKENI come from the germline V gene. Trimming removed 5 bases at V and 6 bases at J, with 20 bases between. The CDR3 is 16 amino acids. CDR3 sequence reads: CASSVSHARGPNEQFF. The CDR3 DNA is TGTGCCAGCTCAGTTTCACATGCCCGGGGACCCAATGAGCAGTTCTTC.

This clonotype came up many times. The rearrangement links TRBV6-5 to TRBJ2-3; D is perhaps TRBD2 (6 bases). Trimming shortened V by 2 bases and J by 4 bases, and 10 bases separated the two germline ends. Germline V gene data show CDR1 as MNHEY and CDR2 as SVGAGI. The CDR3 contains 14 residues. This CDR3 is CASSYEGLSDTQYF. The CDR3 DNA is TGTGCCAGCAGTTACGAGGGACTTTCAGATACGCAGTATTTT.

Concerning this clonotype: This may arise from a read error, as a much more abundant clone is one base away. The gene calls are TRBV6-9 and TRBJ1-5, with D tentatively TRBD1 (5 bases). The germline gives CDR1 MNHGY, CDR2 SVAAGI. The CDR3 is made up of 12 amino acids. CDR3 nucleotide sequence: TGTGCCAGCGGTTACCCCCAGGGAACCCAGCATTTT. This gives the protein CASGYPQGTQHF.

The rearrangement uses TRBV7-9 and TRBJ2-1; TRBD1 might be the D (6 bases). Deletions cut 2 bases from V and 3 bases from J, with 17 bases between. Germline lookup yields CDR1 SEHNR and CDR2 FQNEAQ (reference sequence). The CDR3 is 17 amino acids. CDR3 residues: CASSLRLSQGLYNEQFF. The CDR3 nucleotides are TGTGCCAGCAGCTTAAGGCTTAGTCAGGGGCTCTACAATGAGCAGTTCTTC.

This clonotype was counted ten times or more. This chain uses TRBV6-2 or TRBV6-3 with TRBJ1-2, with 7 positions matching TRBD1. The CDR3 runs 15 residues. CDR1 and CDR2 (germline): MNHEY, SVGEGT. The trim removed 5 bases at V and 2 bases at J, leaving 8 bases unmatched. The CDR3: CASSGDDRVNYGYTF. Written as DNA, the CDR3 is TGTGCCAGCAGTGGGGACGACAGGGTGAACTATGGCTACACCTTC.

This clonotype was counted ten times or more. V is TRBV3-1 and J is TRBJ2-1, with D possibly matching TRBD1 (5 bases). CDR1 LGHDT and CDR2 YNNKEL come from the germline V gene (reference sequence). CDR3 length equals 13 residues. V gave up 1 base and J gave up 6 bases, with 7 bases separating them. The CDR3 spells CASSQAGPNEQFF. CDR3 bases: TGTGCCAGCAGCCAAGCAGGGCCCAATGAGCAGTTCTTC.

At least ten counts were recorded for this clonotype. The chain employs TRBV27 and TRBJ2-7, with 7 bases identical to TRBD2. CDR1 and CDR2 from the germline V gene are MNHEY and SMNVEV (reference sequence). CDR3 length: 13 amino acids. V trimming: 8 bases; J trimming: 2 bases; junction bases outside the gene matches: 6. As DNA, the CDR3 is TGTGCCAGCGGCGGGAGTGGTGCCTACGAGCAGTACTTC. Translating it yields CASGGSGAYEQYF.

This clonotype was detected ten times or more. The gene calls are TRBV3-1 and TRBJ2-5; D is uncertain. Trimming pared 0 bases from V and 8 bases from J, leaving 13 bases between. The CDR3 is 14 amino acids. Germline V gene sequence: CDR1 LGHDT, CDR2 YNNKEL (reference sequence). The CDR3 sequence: CASSQDATLRTQYF. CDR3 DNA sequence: TGTGCCAGCAGCCAAGACGCAACGCTGAGAACCCAGTACTTC.

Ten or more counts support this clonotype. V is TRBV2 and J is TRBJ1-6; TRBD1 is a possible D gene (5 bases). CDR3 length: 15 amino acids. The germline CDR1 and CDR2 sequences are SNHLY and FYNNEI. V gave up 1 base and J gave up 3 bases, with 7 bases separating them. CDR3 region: CASSEVGGYNSPLHF. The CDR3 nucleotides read TGTGCCAGCAGTGAAGTGGGGGGCTATAATTCACCCCTCCACTTT.

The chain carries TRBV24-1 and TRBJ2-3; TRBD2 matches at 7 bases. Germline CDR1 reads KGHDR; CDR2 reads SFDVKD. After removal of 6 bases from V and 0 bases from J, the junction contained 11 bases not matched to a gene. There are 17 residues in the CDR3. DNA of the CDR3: TGTGCCACCAGTCGAGTGGGTAGCGGGCCTAGCACAGATACGCAGTATTTT. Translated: CATSRVGSGPSTDTQYF.

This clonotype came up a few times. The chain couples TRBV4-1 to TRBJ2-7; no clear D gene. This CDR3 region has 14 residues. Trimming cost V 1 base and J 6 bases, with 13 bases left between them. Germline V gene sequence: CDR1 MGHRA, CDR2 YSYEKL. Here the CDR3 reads CASSQGPGTTEQYF. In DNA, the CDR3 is TGCGCCAGCAGCCAAGGCCCTGGAACCACCGAGCAGTACTTC.